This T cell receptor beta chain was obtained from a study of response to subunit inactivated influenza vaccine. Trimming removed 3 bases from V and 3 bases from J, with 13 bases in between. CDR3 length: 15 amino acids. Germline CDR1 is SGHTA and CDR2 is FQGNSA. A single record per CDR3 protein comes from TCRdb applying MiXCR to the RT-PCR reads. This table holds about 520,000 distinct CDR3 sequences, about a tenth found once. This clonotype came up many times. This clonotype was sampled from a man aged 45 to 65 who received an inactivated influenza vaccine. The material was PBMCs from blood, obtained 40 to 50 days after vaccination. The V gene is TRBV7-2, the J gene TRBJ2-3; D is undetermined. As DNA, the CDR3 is TGTGCCAGCAGCTTTCTTGGGTTCGGGACAGATACGCAGTATTTT. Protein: CASSFLGFGTDTQYF.